The entry below describes one T cell receptor beta chain. CDR1 SGHAT and CDR2 FQNNGV come from the germline V gene. This CDR3 contains 14 residues. J was trimmed by 7 bases and V by 4 bases; bases with no gene match: 6. These data belong to a study of radiation and T cells in renal cell carcinoma. The method was immunoSEQ multiplex PCR; TCRdb's version includes in-frame clones alone and lacks a portion of them. The sample consists of 65,000 to 80,000 clones, approximately 86% of them appearing once. Indicated time point: blood 2 weeks post-SBRT. Stated treatment: 15 Gy SBRT to primary tumor, nephrectomy 4 weeks later. Serial blood draws occurred at baseline and 2 and 4 weeks post-SBRT. This renal cell carcinoma was of the clear cell type.

The V and J genes are TRBV11-2 and TRBJ2-1, with TRBD2 matching 8 bases. This specimen consisted of blood, obtained from a patient whose treatment included radiotherapy and nephrectomy. This TCR came from a woman between 50 and 59 years old with renal cell carcinoma. As DNA, the CDR3 is TGTGCCAGCAGCTCCGGGGGGGTCGGGAATGAGCAGTTCTTC. Translating it yields CASSSGGVGNEQFF.